One and the same sample provided the 26 T cell receptor beta chains below, sequenced in a study of PD-L1 blockade in urothelial cancer. The assay was immunoSEQ multiplex PCR, and TCRdb's table has in-frame clones only and misses some. Among roughly 20,000 clones listed, 90% were seen once. Sequencing was performed on PBMCs, taken around atezolizumab (anti-PD-L1) treatment. The receptor set was obtained from an older woman with urothelial cancer.

V usage is TRBV5-1 and J usage is TRBJ2-5; D perhaps matches TRBD2 (6 bases). The CDR3 contains 16 residues. Trimming shortened V by 0 bases and J by 2 bases, and 14 bases separated the two germline ends. Looked up from germline, CDR1 is SGHRS and CDR2 is YFSETQ. This CDR3 is CASSLGVADKQETQYF. The CDR3 DNA is TGCGCCAGCAGCTTGGGGGTAGCGGACAAACAAGAGACCCAGTACTTC.

J is TRBJ1-1 and V is TRBV30; weak D call: TRBD1 (5 bases). V gave up 2 bases and J gave up 9 bases, with 16 bases separating them. The germline V gene has CDR1 GTSNPN and CDR2 SVGIG (reference sequence). The CDR3 is 13 residues long. The CDR3 DNA is TGTGCCTGGAGTCCACGTAACCGGGGGAAAGCTTTCTTT. This gives the protein CAWSPRNRGKAFF.

This sequence joins TRBV7-6 and TRBJ2-3; 12 bases agree with TRBD2. The J segment lost 0 bases and the V segment lost 1 base, leaving 14 bases of the junction unmatched. The CDR3 extends over 21 amino acids. The V gene's germline CDR1 is SGHVS and CDR2 FNYEAQ. CDR3 in amino acids: CASSLVIRTSGIPTSTDTQYF. In DNA, the CDR3 is TGTGCCAGCAGCTTAGTGATTAGGACTAGCGGGATCCCCACTAGCACAGATACGCAGTATTTT. The whole variable domain, remainder taken from reference TRBV7-6 and TRBJ2-3, is GAGVSQSPRYKVTKRGQDVALRCDPISGHVSLYWYRQALGQGPEFLTYFNYEAQQDKSGLPNDRFSAERPEGSISTLTIQRTEQRDSAMYRCASSLVIRTSGIPTSTDTQYFGPGTRLTVL.

CDR3 protein: CASSLVSAGAGTQYF. In DNA form, the CDR3 reads TGTGCCAGCAGCTTAGTAAGCGCGGGAGCGGGGACCCAGTACTTC. The chain combines TRBV7-2 with TRBJ2-5, with 7 bases matching TRBD2. CDR1 and CDR2 (germline): SGHTA, FQGNSA. V dropped 1 base and J dropped 7; count of bases not matched to a gene: 9. The CDR3 has 15 amino acids.

This chain uses TRBV2 with TRBJ1-1; TRBD1 is a possible D gene (5 bases). With 0 bases removed from V and 5 bases from J, the gap between germline ends came to 10 bases. CDR1 is SNHLY, CDR2 FYNNEI, per germline. This CDR3 contains 14 residues. This CDR3 is CASSEAGRGTEAFF. DNA for the CDR3: TGTGCCAGCAGTGAAGCAGGAAGGGGTACTGAAGCTTTCTTT.

This rearrangement joins TRBV28 to TRBJ2-4; TRBD2 agrees at 11 bases. This CDR3 has 16 residues. CDR1 is MDHEN and CDR2 is SYDVKM in the germline V gene. Losses at the gene ends were 3 bases for V and 6 bases for J; bases not matched to a gene: 7. CDR3 amino acids: CASSLRTSGSLNIQYF. For the CDR3, the DNA is TGTGCCAGCAGTTTGAGAACTAGCGGGAGTTTAAACATTCAGTACTTC.

The chain links TRBV11-1 to TRBJ1-1; 7 positions agree with TRBD1. V lost 5 bases, J lost 5 bases, and 8 bases stayed unmatched. CDR1 and CDR2 (germline): SGHAT, FQDESV (reference sequence). The CDR3 totals 14 residues. The CDR3 region is CASSTQGWGTEAFF. CDR3 bases: TGTGCCAGCAGCACACAGGGGTGGGGTACTGAAGCTTTCTTT.

The chain couples TRBV18 to TRBJ1-5, with D possibly being TRBD1 (5 bases). CDR1 KGHSH and CDR2 LQKENI come from the germline V gene. This CDR3 spans 15 amino acids. V lost 6 bases and J lost 0, with 12 bases in between. CDR3 in amino acids: CASSGDRNSNQPQHF. The CDR3 coding sequence is TGTGCCAGCTCCGGCGACAGAAATAGCAATCAGCCCCAGCATTTT.

The V call is TRBV11-2, the J call TRBJ1-1; possible D gene TRBD1, 6 bases. V was cut by 5 bases and J by 8 bases, with 12 bases left in between. The CDR3 extends over 12 amino acids. Germline lookup yields CDR1 SGHAT and CDR2 FQNNGV. Here the CDR3 DNA reads TGTGCCAGCAGCCGACTGGGGACAGAAGCTTTCTTT. Its translation: CASSRLGTEAFF.

This chain links TRBV28 with TRBJ2-3; TRBD1 matches 7 bases. The J segment lost 1 base and the V segment lost 5 bases, leaving 6 bases of the junction unmatched. The CDR3 length is 15 residues. Germline V gives CDR1 MDHEN, CDR2 SYDVKM. DNA for the CDR3: TGTGCCAGCAGTCGACAGGGTACTGGCACAGATACGCAGTATTTT. Translation gives CASSRQGTGTDTQYF.

V gene TRBV9 combines with J gene TRBJ2-5, with 9 bases that match TRBD1. The junction had 6 bases not matched to a gene; V was cut back by 2 bases and J by 4 bases. The CDR3 length is 15 residues. Germline V gene lookup returns CDR1 SGDLS and CDR2 YYNGEE. This chain's CDR3 is CASSVRTGGGETQYF. The CDR3 nucleotides read TGTGCCAGCAGCGTCCGAACAGGGGGCGGAGAGACCCAGTACTTC.

This CDR3 is CASSVGLAGSMLNEQFF. CDR3 DNA sequence: TGTGCCAGCAGCGTGGGACTAGCGGGTAGCATGCTTAATGAGCAGTTCTTC. The chain carries TRBV9 and TRBJ2-1; 12 bases fit TRBD2. Losses at the gene ends were 2 bases for V and 7 bases for J; bases not matched to a gene: 10. This CDR3 spans 17 amino acids. Per the germline V gene, CDR1 is SGDLS and CDR2 is YYNGEE. Drawing the rest from reference TRBV9 and TRBJ2-1, the complete variable domain is DSGVTQTPKHLITATGQRVTLRCSPRSGDLSVYWYQQSLDQGLQFLIQYYNGEERAKGNILERFSAQQFPDLHSELNLSSLELGDSALYFCASSVGLAGSMLNEQFFGPGTRLTVL.

The V gene is TRBV5-1, the J gene TRBJ1-1, with TRBD1 identical over 9 bases. V lost 4 bases, J lost 8 bases, and 6 bases stayed unmatched. The CDR3 sequence is 13 residues long. Per the germline V gene, CDR1 is SGHRS and CDR2 is YFSETQ. The CDR3 DNA reads as TGCGCCAGCAGCGGAGGGACAGGGCCCGAAGCTTTCTTT. Translation gives CASSGGTGPEAFF.

CDR3 DNA: TGCGCCAGCAGCATTGACCTAGCCGTAGTCACAGATACGCAGTATTTT. Translation gives CASSIDLAVVTDTQYF. The chain employs TRBV5-1 and TRBJ2-3, with a possible D match to TRBD2 (5 bases). V lost 4 bases to trimming and J lost 2 bases, with 17 bases between them. The CDR3 extends over 16 amino acids. Germline V lookup: CDR1 SGHRS, CDR2 YFSETQ. The whole variable domain, remainder taken from reference TRBV5-1 and TRBJ2-3, is KAGVTQTPRYLIKTRGQQVTLSCSPISGHRSVSWYQQTPGQGLQFLFEYFSETQRNKGNFPGRFSGRQFSNSRSEMNVSTLELGDSALYLCASSIDLAVVTDTQYFGPGTRLTVL.

The chain uses TRBV7-2 and TRBJ2-7; D is unresolved. Germline V gives CDR1 SGHTA, CDR2 FQGNSA. CDR3 length equals 11 residues. The V and J ends lost 3 bases and 9 bases respectively, with 9 bases between them. CDR3 sequence: CASSFHGRQYF. The DNA of the CDR3 is TGTGCCAGCAGCTTTCACGGTAGGCAGTACTTC.

The J gene is TRBJ2-3, the V gene TRBV2; 8 bases are a match to TRBD2. Trimming took 6 bases from V and 4 from J; bases not matched to a gene: 6. The germline V gene has CDR1 SNHLY and CDR2 FYNNEI. The CDR3 is 14 residues long. DNA of the CDR3: TGTGCCAGCAGGGGAGCGGGAGCTTCAGATACGCAGTATTTT. Translation gives CASRGAGASDTQYF.

The V gene is TRBV7-2, the J gene TRBJ1-1; D remains unclear. Trimming stripped 1 base from V and 0 bases from J, with 12 bases between. The CDR3 is 16 residues long. The V gene's germline CDR1 is SGHTA and CDR2 FQGNSA. Written as DNA, the CDR3 is TGTGCCAGCAGCTTAGATAGCGGCAGCATGAACACTGAAGCTTTCTTT. This codes for CASSLDSGSMNTEAFF.

The J gene is TRBJ1-5, the V gene TRBV4-1; 7 positions match TRBD1. Germline CDR1 and CDR2: MGHRA and YSYEKL. J was trimmed by 4 bases and V by 1 base; bases with no gene match: 10. The CDR3 contains 17 residues. As DNA, the CDR3 is TGCGCCAGCAGCCAAGGAGGGGGCGCGGGACGGAATCAGCCCCAGCATTTT. This encodes CASSQGGGAGRNQPQHF.

This clone was detected a few times. The chain recombines TRBV27 with TRBJ2-7; maybe TRBD2 (6 bases). Germline-derived CDR1 and CDR2 are MNHEY and SMNVEV (reference sequence). This CDR3 is built from 18 residues. Trimming shortened V by 2 bases and J by 3 bases, and 23 bases separated the two germline ends. As DNA, the CDR3 is TGTGCCAGCAGTTTAGACCCCCGGAACCTCACTAGCTGCTACGAGCAGTACTTC. The encoded protein is CASSLDPRNLTSCYEQYF.

V is TRBV5-5 and J is TRBJ2-2, with TRBD2 matching 7 bases. V was clipped by 2 bases and J by 3 bases; unmatched bases: 1. This CDR3 has 14 amino acids. The germline CDR1 and CDR2 sequences are SGHKS and YYEKEE (reference sequence). The CDR3 loop is CASSFRGDTGELFF. Here the CDR3 DNA reads TGTGCCAGCAGCTTCCGGGGGGACACCGGGGAGCTGTTTTTT.

The gene calls are TRBV11-3 and TRBJ2-7; possibly TRBD1 for D (6 bases). V dropped 2 bases and J dropped 5 bases, with 16 bases sitting between them. This CDR3 region has 15 residues. The V gene's germline CDR1 is SGHNT and CDR2 YENEEA. CDR3 sequence (DNA): TGTGCCAGCAGCTTAACCTTCGGACAGTCCGACGAGCAGTACTTC. It codes for CASSLTFGQSDEQYF.

This chain connects TRBV2 to TRBJ1-2; D may be TRBD1 (5 bases). The germline gives CDR1 SNHLY, CDR2 FYNNEI. This CDR3 has 14 residues. Trimming shortened V by 3 bases and J by 8 bases, and 16 bases separated the two germline ends. CDR3 loop: CASSEQGSFSGYTF. For the CDR3, the DNA is TGTGCCAGCAGTGAGCAGGGTTCATTCTCCGGCTACACCTTC.

The chain recombines TRBV5-1 with TRBJ2-7; D is possibly TRBD2 (7 bases). The V gene's germline CDR1 is SGHRS and CDR2 YFSETQ. The CDR3 runs to 17 residues. V lost 4 bases to trimming and J lost 7 bases, with 27 bases between them. The CDR3 reads CASSPGGLGGGREEQYF. In DNA form, the CDR3 reads TGCGCCAGCAGCCCCGGCGGACTCGGCGGGGGCAGGGAGGAGCAGTACTTC.

V usage is TRBV27 and J usage is TRBJ2-2; D possibly corresponds to TRBD1 (6 bases). Germline CDR1 reads MNHEY; CDR2 reads SMNVEV (reference sequence). The CDR3 consists of 16 residues. Trimming left V 3 bases short and J 5 bases short, with 16 bases between. CDR3 sequence: CASSLSQGFITGELFF. In DNA form, the CDR3 reads TGTGCCAGCAGTTTGAGTCAGGGGTTCATTACCGGGGAGCTGTTTTTT.

This clone was counted once. The chain links TRBV2 to TRBJ2-7; the D is unclear. The V and J ends lost 6 bases and 6 bases respectively, with 12 bases between them. Per the germline V gene, CDR1 is SNHLY and CDR2 is FYNNEI. The CDR3 sequence is 12 residues long. DNA of the CDR3: TGTGCCAGCAGCCCCTTGTCAGGCGAGCAGTACTTC. Its protein product is CASSPLSGEQYF.

The V call is TRBV6-1, the J call TRBJ2-7; tentative D call: TRBD2 (5 bases). The V gene's germline CDR1 is MNHNS and CDR2 SASEGT. The CDR3 spans 13 residues. Trimming pared 8 bases from V and 2 bases from J, leaving 13 bases between. CDR3 residues: CASEGSTTYEQYF. CDR3 sequence (DNA): TGTGCCAGCGAGGGTTCAACGACCTACGAGCAGTACTTC.